This T cell receptor (beta chain) emerged from a study of blood T cell repertoires in COVID-19. Original analysis: Reference gene primer amplification gave nucleated cell count estimates. The protocol was immunoSEQ multiplex PCR, while the TCRdb copy is restricted to in-frame clones and leaves out a portion. V and J calls and clone size are as listed in that table; D and trimming were resolved from the DNA. The top ten hold around 0.8% of the sample, which has around 250,000 clones, approximately 90% seen once. The CDR3 length is 15 residues. Trimming left V 2 bases short and J 4 bases short, with 12 bases between. Germline V gene sequence: CDR1 SEHNR, CDR2 FQNEAQ (reference sequence). The age range of participants was about 18 to 89 years, with residence in fewer than 25 US areas.

This chain connects TRBV7-9 to TRBJ1-3; D gene unclear. The material sequenced was PBMCs or T cells enriched from blood (not recorded which). This clonotype was sampled from a man between 45 and 60 years old who had been exposed to COVID-19. The CDR3 DNA sequence: TGTGCCAGCAGCTTACCCCCCAGGCTAGGAAACACCATATATTTT. It specifies CASSLPPRLGNTIYF.